The sequence of this T cell receptor beta chain was determined in a study of human T cells and chemical hapten exposure. Findings and caveats of the study: Versus controls, expanded TCRs had significantly more large CDR3 similarity clusters.

This clonotype was counted many times. Its antigen is unidentified. The V gene end was trimmed by 6 bases and the J gene end by 6 bases; junction bases not matched to a gene: 2. The CDR3 totals 13 residues. Germline V gene data show CDR1 as MNHEY and CDR2 as SVGAGI. Time point denoted: patch test 1, 2 weeks after DPC sensitization. Treatment in this sample: therapeutic diphenylcyclopropenone sensitization with weekly scalp DPC. A single record per CDR3 protein comes from TCRdb applying MiXCR to the RACE reads. In the table there are about 71,000 distinct CDR3 sequences, more than 8% of which are singletons.

The sequenced sample was whole blood, obtained in connection with sensitization to the hapten diphenylcyclopropenone (DPC). The V and J genes are TRBV6-5 and TRBJ1-4, with 9 positions matching TRBD1. The receptor was isolated from a woman between 40 and 55 years old with alopecia areata. Some clones in this sample may be carry-over from other donors' samples. This chain's CDR3 is CASRTGGDEKLFF. The CDR3 DNA is TGTGCCAGCAGAACAGGGGGCGATGAAAAACTGTTTTTT.